These T cell receptor beta chains were read from a single sample in a study of blood T cell repertoires in COVID-19. Profiled with immunoSEQ multiplex PCR; TCRdb holds only in-frame clones, not every one. This sample has about 74,000 clones, with around 88% found just once. The sequencing sample was made of peripheral blood. The source is a woman at least 80 years old with acute or convalescent COVID-19. Both conserved end residues are part of each CDR3. The order of the fields is V gene, CDR3 protein.

V: TRBV11-2
CDR3: CASSLTGQLYEQYF

V: TRBV11-2
CDR3: CASSLVQGQETQYF

V: TRBV10-3
CDR3: CAISASSGTDTQYF

V: TRBV4-1
CDR3: CASSQQTGVTDTQYF

V: TRBV21-1
CDR3: CASSKDYSWVVRASGTYNEQFF

V: TRBV19
CDR3: CASSPFGQTNQPQHF

V: TRBV6-5
CDR3: CASSRGTGSGNTIYF

V: TRBV29-1
CDR3: CSGLDRGYGYTF

V: TRBV6-5
CDR3: CASSTIGVWAFF

V: TRBV11-2
CDR3: CASSSPGITAGNTIYF

V: TRBV6-5
CDR3: CASSKEGQVYEQYF

V: TRBV28
CDR3: CASREAYEQYF

V: TRBV19
CDR3: CATASGGWNTGELFF

V: TRBV19
CDR3: CASSTITGGTEAFF

V: TRBV7-9
CDR3: CASSLEVGVSNQPQHF

V: TRBV2
CDR3: CASSRQLQETQYF

V: TRBV19
CDR3: CASSGSRDRDSSGNTIYF

V: TRBV9
CDR3: CASSVGAGGNYNEQFF

V: TRBV5-1
CDR3: CASSDPGGSGNTIYF

V: TRBV19
CDR3: CASSIRGAGANVLTF

V: TRBV30
CDR3: CAWSALGNRPNYGYTF

V: TRBV14
CDR3: CASSQRSVADTQYF

V: TRBV6-5
CDR3: CATKKTDRNTEAFF

V: TRBV29-1
CDR3: CSVDRGQGSHEQYF

V: TRBV5-1
CDR3: CASSLERRSYEQYF

V: TRBV9
CDR3: CASTEGAGYNSPLHF

V: TRBV18
CDR3: CASSPDRTNNEKLFF

V: TRBV5-1
CDR3: CASSLTGGGSTEAFF

V: TRBV5-8
CDR3: CASSLWSGDYGYTF

V: TRBV30
CDR3: CACQRGSHNEQFF

V: TRBV28
CDR3: CASKQDLRGGPTDTQYF

V: TRBV2
CDR3: CASNHGQTNTEAFF

V: TRBV27
CDR3: CASSRQTQKGAGNEQFF

V: TRBV30
CDR3: CAWNSGGRYGYTF

V: TRBV15
CDR3: CATSRGGQGLHEQYF

V: TRBV3-1/TRBV3-2
CDR3: CASSQATSNSPLHF

V: TRBV4-1
CDR3: CASSPRGDTNTYGYTF

V: TRBV7-9
CDR3: CASSFEDYGYTF

V: TRBV3-1/TRBV3-2
CDR3: CASSQWQGVTNTEAFF

V: TRBV30
CDR3: CAWRVRDRGHYGYTF

V: TRBV11-3
CDR3: CASSSTGNTEAFF

V: TRBV5-1
CDR3: CASRTGSTDTQYF

V: TRBV7-9
CDR3: CASSLGTGGYTQYF

V: TRBV5-6
CDR3: CASSFTGSSGNTIYF

V: TRBV7-3
CDR3: CASSLTGVNTEAFF

V: TRBV20-1
CDR3: CSASSGGNRNTEAFF

V: TRBV7-2
CDR3: CASSLIRSETQYF

V: TRBV18
CDR3: CASSPLRDTEAFF

V: TRBV6-5
CDR3: CAGQGAGTTEAFF

V: TRBV4-1
CDR3: CASSQDSLNYGYTF

V: TRBV18
CDR3: CASSPGTGANTEAFF

V: TRBV30
CDR3: CAWSPISGRGDLNYGYTF